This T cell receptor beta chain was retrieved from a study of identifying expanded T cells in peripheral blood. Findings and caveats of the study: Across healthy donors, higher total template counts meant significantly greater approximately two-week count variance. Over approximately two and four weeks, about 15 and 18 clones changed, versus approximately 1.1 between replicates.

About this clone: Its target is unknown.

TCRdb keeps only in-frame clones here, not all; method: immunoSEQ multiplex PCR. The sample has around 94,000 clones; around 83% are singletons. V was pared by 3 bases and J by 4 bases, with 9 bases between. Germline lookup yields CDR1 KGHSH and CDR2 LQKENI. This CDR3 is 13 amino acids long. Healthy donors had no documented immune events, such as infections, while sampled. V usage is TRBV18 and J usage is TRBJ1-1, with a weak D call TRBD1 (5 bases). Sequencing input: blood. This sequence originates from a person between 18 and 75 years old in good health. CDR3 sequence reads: CASSPPGATEAFF. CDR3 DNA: TGTGCCAGCTCACCGCCCGGGGCCACTGAAGCTTTCTTT.